This TCR beta chain was identified in a study of CD8 T cells in Susac syndrome. The RNA, roughly 0.5 to 1 ug, was put through reverse transcription using random hexamers. MiXCR was run by TCRdb on the immunoSEQ multiplex PCR reads, yielding one entry per CDR3 protein. The sample lists 330,000 or so distinct CDR3 sequences; approximately 85% were seen once. Trimming cost V 4 bases and J 4 bases, with 18 bases left between them. Germline CDR1 is SEHNR and CDR2 is FQNEAQ (reference sequence). The CDR3 spans 16 residues. The receptor comes from a human donor with multiple sclerosis. The specimen was CD8+ T cells from PBMCs. The rearrangement joins TRBV7-9 to TRBJ2-3; the D call may be TRBD1 or TRBD2 (5 bases each). For the CDR3, the DNA is TGTGCCAGCAGCTCCAGGACGGGGCCTAGGGCAGATACGCAGTATTTT. Protein sequence: CASSSRTGPRADTQYF.